The present entry profiles one T cell receptor beta chain with its context. This sample stems from a study of OX40 agonist ivuxolimab in advanced cancers. Germline V gives CDR1 SGHRS, CDR2 YFSETQ. The CDR3 totals 18 residues. V shed 0 bases, J shed 7 bases, and the junction held 15 bases outside the gene matches. Only in-frame clones appear in the TCRdb table, and some are missing; sequencing was by immunoSEQ multiplex PCR. The top ten clones hold approximately 0.15% of a sample with around 100,000 clones, roughly 90% of them seen once. V is TRBV5-1 and J is TRBJ1-3, with 8 bases matching TRBD1. This receptor was taken from an adult with an advanced solid tumor such as melanoma, head and neck, liver or kidney cancer. The starting material was CD4+ or CD8+ T cells sorted from blood, obtained in a trial of the OX40 agonist ivuxolimab. CDR3 sequence: CASSLAPRQGFAINTIYF. The CDR3 bases are TGCGCCAGCAGCTTGGCCCCCCGACAGGGGTTCGCTATCAACACCATATATTTT.